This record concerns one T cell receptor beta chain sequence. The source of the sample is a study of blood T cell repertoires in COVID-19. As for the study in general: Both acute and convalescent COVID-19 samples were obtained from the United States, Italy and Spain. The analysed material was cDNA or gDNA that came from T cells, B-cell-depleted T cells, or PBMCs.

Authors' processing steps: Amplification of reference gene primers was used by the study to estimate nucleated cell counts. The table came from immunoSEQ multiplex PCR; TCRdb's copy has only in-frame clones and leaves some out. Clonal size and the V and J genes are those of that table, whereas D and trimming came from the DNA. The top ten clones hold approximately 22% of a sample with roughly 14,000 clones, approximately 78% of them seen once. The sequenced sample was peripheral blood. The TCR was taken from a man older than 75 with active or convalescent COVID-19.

In nucleotides, the CDR3 is TGTGCCAGCAACCCAGGGGGGTTGAACACTGAAGCTTTCTTT. This codes for CASNPGGLNTEAFF. The chain is built from TRBV2 and TRBJ1-1, with 7 bases that match TRBD1. The CDR3 totals 14 residues. Germline V gene data show CDR1 as SNHLY and CDR2 as FYNNEI. The V and J ends lost 7 bases and 0 bases, in that order; junction bases with no gene match: 5.